This T cell receptor (beta chain) was identified in a study of OX40 agonist ivuxolimab in advanced cancers. Concerning the study at large: Ivuxolimab, which targeted the costimulatory receptor OX40 (CD134), was an agonistic, fully human IgG2 monoclonal antibody. A male proportion of approximately 83% and a mean age of roughly 55 years, ranging from about 23 to 90, were recorded for the dose-escalation cohort. Partial responses occurred in three dose-escalation patients, of whom one had hepatocellular carcinoma and two had cutaneous melanoma. The point of sequencing TCRbeta in the periphery was to test whether ivuxolimab changed TCR sequence diversity and drove clonal T-cell expansion. Prior anti-PD-1, anti-PD-L1 or anti-CTLA-4 therapy was permitted, and checkpoint inhibitors had been received by about two fifths of dose-escalation patients. Intravenous ivuxolimab was administered to patients every 2 weeks at six dose levels: 0.01, 0.1, 0.3, 1.5, 3 and 10 mg/kg. Of the roughly 52 dose-escalation patients, hepatocellular carcinoma was present in about 19, melanoma in roughly 15, renal cell carcinoma in 9 and head and neck cancer in 9. The paper describes the monotherapy dose-escalation part (N ≈ 50 patients) of the phase I trial of ivuxolimab.

To sequence the TCRbeta CDR3 region, genomic DNA was isolated from the sorted cells. The immunoSEQ Assay was used for sequencing of TCRbeta CDR3 regions. The table comes from immuneACCESS by way of TCRdb, which keeps in-frame sequences with V and J called. Part of the clones is missing from these tables; in studies checked, under half for an unresolved V gene and the rest for unknown reasons. In this sample the table shows 55,000 to 75,000 clones, around 90% of which occur a single time. The top ten hold roughly 3.8% of the sample. Inclusive of the bounding cysteine and phenylalanine, the CDR3 is 13 residues long. Only the CDR3 part of the read is kept: 39 bases, read in frame from the first base. CDR1 SGHTA and CDR2 FQGNSA were looked up in the germline V gene. The germline ends are 13 bases apart after V is trimmed by 6 bases and J by 4 bases. Beyond this particular receptor, the publication reports: After ivuxolimab, expanded clones were on average more numerous among CD8+ T cells than among CD4+ T cells. In partial responders in the 0.1-3.0 mg/kg groups, normalized peripheral clonal expansion was found to be among the lowest, especially among CD8+ T cells. Low levels of normalized T-cell clonal expansion were also seen in some patients who did not respond. At doses from 0.1 to 3.0 mg/kg, clonal expansion was seen in both CD4+ and CD8+ blood T cells between baseline and week 6. Which antigens the clonally expanded peripheral T cells were specific for was not determined.

About this clone itself: The specificity of this receptor is unknown. Base qualities are missing; no much larger clone stands one base away.

Patients with a history of autoimmune disease or receiving systemic immunosuppression were excluded from the trial. Peripheral blood for TCR sequencing was collected from all dose cohorts at baseline, on cycle 4 day 1, and on cycle 7 day 1. Samples were obtained from an open-label, multicenter, first-in-human phase I dose-escalation trial of ivuxolimab. Adults with locally advanced or metastatic melanoma, renal cell carcinoma, hepatocellular carcinoma or head and neck squamous cell carcinoma were enrolled in the trial. Before TCR sequencing, CD4+ and CD8+ T cells were separately sorted from peripheral blood.

In this chain, TRBV7-2 is recombined with TRBJ2-7; the D gene cannot be named for sure. The sequence came from an adult with an advanced solid tumor such as melanoma, head and neck, liver or kidney cancer. The source was CD4+ or CD8+ T cells sorted from blood, collected in a trial of the OX40 agonist ivuxolimab. The DNA sequence reads TGTGCCAGCAGATACGGCCTTGGTTACGAGCAGTACTTC. The encoded protein is CASRYGLGYEQYF. The entire variable domain, with the stretches around the CDR3 drawn from the reference TRBV7-2 and TRBJ2-7 proteins, is GAGVSQSPSNKVTEKGKDVELRCDPISGHTALYWYRQSLGQGLEFLIYFQGNSAPDKSGLPSDRFSAERTGGSVSTLTIQRTQQEDSAVYLCASRYGLGYEQYFGPGTRLTVT.